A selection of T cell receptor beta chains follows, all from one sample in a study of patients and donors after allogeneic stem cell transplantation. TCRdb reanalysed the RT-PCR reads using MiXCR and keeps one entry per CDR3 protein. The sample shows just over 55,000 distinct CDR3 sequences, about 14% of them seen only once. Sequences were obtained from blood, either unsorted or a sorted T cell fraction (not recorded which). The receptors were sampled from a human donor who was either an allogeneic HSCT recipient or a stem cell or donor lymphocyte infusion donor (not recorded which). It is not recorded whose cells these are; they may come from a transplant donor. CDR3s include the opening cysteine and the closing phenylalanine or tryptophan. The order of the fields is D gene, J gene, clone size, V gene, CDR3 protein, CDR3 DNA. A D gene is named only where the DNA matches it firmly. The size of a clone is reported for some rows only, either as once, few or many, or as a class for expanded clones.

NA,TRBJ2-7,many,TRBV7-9,CASSLEGHSYEQYF,TGTGCCAGCAGCTTAGAGGGACATTCCTACGAGCAGTACTTC
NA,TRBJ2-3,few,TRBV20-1,CSATFPGATDTQYF,TGCAGTGCTACCTTCCCAGGGGCCACAGATACGCAGTATTTT
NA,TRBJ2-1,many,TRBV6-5,CASRGGREQFF,TGTGCCAGCAGGGGGGGGCGTGAGCAGTTCTTC
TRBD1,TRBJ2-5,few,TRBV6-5,CASSYSPGTVEGTQYF,TGTGCCAGCAGTTACTCCCCCGGGACAGTGGAAGGGACCCAGTACTTC
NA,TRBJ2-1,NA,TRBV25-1,CASSEYGGQDNEQFF,TGTGCCAGCAGTGAATATGGGGGTCAGGACAATGAGCAGTTCTTC
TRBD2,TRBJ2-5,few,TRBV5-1,CASNLAGTKETQYF,TGCGCCAGCAATTTAGCGGGTACTAAAGAGACCCAGTACTTC
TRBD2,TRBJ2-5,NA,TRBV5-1,CASSLALAGVVQETQYF,TGCGCCAGCAGCTTGGCCTTAGCGGGAGTCGTCCAAGAGACCCAGTACTTC
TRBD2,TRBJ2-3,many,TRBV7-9,CASSGDAGGSADTQYF,TGTGCCAGCAGCGGAGATGCGGGGGGCTCCGCAGATACGCAGTATTTT
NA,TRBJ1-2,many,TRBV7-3,CASSLGGTSYGYTF,TGTGCCAGCAGCTTAGGGGGGACGTCCTATGGCTACACCTTC
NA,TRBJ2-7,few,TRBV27,CASSLLAGDHEQYF,TGTGCCAGCAGTTTATTGGCAGGGGACCACGAGCAGTACTTC
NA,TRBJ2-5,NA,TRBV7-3,CASSQGPEQETQYF,TGTGCCAGCAGCCAAGGGCCGGAGCAAGAGACCCAGTACTTC
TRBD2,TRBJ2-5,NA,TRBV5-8,CASSLGGRGQETQYF,TGTGCCAGCAGCTTGGGTGGGAGGGGCCAAGAGACCCAGTACTTC
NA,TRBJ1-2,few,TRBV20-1,CSALGGRGYGYTF,TGCAGTGCTTTAGGGGGTAGGGGATATGGCTACACCTTC
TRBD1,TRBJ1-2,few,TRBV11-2,CASSPGQGRGYGYTF,TGTGCCAGCAGCCCCGGACAGGGCCGGGGATATGGCTACACCTTC
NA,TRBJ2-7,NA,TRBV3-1,CASSQVSQGKPYEQYF,TGTGCCAGCAGCCAAGTCAGCCAGGGTAAGCCCTACGAGCAGTACTTC
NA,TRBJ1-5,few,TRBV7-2,CASSSFRDPGGQPQHF,TGTGCCAGCAGCTCATTTCGGGACCCGGGAGGTCAGCCCCAGCATTTT
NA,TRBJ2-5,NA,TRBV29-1,CSVVQGKGETQYF,TGCAGCGTTGTTCAGGGGAAGGGAGAGACCCAGTACTTC
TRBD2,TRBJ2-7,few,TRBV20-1,CSARDPRGLVGSYEQYF,TGCAGTGCTAGAGATCCCCGGGGACTAGTGGGCTCCTACGAGCAGTACTTC
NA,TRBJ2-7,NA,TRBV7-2,CASSPQVNYEQYF,TGTGCCAGCAGCCCCCAAGTGAACTACGAGCAGTACTTC
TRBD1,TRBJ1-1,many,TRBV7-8,CASSLPTGGTMNTEAFF,TGTGCCAGCAGCTTACCGACAGGGGGCACCATGAACACTGAAGCTTTCTTT
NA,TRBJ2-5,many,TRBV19,CASSSSLETQYF,TGTGCCAGTAGTTCTTCGTTGGAGACCCAGTACTTC
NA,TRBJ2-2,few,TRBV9,CASSPWDSSTGELFF,TGTGCCAGCAGCCCCTGGGATTCATCCACCGGGGAGCTGTTTTTT
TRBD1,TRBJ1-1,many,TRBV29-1,CSVDQQGRDFF,TGCAGCGTTGACCAACAGGGGAGGGATTTCTTT
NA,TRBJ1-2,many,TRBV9,CASSVGGARWDYGYTF,TGTGCCAGCAGCGTAGGCGGGGCGCGGTGGGACTATGGCTACACCTTC
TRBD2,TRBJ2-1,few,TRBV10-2,CASRVLAGKNEQFF,TGCGCCAGCAGGGTACTAGCGGGAAAAAATGAGCAGTTCTTC
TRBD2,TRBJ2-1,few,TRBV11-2,CASSSLAGIRYNEQFF,TGTGCCAGCAGCTCGTTAGCGGGAATAAGATACAATGAGCAGTTCTTC
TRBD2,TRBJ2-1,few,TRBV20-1,CSARDASGRAGWSYNEQFF,TGCAGTGCTAGAGACGCTAGCGGGAGGGCTGGGTGGTCCTACAATGAGCAGTTCTTC
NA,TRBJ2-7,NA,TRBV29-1,CSVSRQGVEQYF,TGCAGCGTGTCCAGGCAGGGTGTTGAGCAGTACTTC
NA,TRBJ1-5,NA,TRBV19,CASTGYGNQPQHF,TGTGCCAGCACAGGGTATGGCAATCAGCCCCAGCATTTT
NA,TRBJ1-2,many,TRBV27,CASSLQAANYGYTF,TGTGCCAGCAGTTTGCAGGCAGCTAACTATGGCTACACCTTC
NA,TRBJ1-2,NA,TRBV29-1,CSVESVGLTF,TGCAGCGTTGAATCAGTGGGCCTCACCTTC
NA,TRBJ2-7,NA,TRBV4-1,CASSQDQISYEQYF,TGCGCCAGCAGCCAAGATCAGATCTCCTACGAGCAGTACTTC
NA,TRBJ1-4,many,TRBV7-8,CASSSVTVSTNEKLFF,TGTGCCAGCAGCTCAGTGACAGTCTCAACTAATGAAAAACTGTTTTTT
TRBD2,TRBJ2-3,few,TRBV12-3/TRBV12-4,CASSLRRGALLGVSTDTQYF,TGTGCCAGCAGTTTACGGCGGGGGGCCCTATTAGGGGTCAGCACAGATACGCAGTATTTT
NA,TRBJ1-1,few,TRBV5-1,CASTHNYTEAFF,TGCGCCAGCACCCATAATTACACTGAAGCTTTCTTT
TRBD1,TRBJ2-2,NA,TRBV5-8,CASSTGTGVLGELFF,TGTGCCAGCAGCACGGGGACAGGGGTGTTGGGGGAGCTGTTTTTT
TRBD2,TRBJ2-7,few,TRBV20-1,CSARFGASGAYEQYF,TGCAGTGCTAGATTCGGGGCTAGCGGTGCCTACGAGCAGTACTTC
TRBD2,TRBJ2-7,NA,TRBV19,CASSITGGVAYEQYF,TGTGCCAGTAGTATAACGGGAGGGGTGGCCTACGAGCAGTACTTC
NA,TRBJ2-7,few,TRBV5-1,CASSWGYIDGSYEQYF,TGCGCCAGCAGCTGGGGGTATATCGACGGGTCCTACGAGCAGTACTTC
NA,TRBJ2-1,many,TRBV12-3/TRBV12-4,CASSFVAGPSYNEQFF,TGTGCCAGCAGTTTCGTCGCGGGGCCCTCCTACAATGAGCAGTTCTTC
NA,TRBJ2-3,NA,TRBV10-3,CAISARDGSPDTQYF,TGTGCCATCAGTGCCCGGGATGGGTCCCCAGATACGCAGTATTTT
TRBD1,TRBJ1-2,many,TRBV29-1,CSSSTARGREGYTF,TGCAGCTCTTCAACGGCCAGGGGGCGTGAGGGCTACACCTTC
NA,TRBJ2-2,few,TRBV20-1,CSASIRGAPDGELFF,TGCAGTGCTAGTATCCGGGGGGCGCCGGACGGGGAGCTGTTTTTT
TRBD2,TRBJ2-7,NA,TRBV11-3,CASSLDVLAGDNLWYEQYF,TGTGCCAGCAGCTTAGATGTCCTAGCGGGCGATAACCTCTGGTACGAGCAGTACTTC
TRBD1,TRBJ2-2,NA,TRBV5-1,CASKDSGGYTGELFF,TGCGCCAGCAAAGATTCAGGGGGATACACCGGGGAGCTGTTTTTT
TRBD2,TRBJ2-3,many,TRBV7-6,CASRAGLAGEYFTDTQYF,TGTGCCAGCAGGGCAGGACTAGCGGGAGAATATTTCACAGATACGCAGTATTTT
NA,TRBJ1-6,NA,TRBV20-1,CSANPNSPLHF,TGCAGTGCTAATCCTAATTCACCCCTCCACTTT
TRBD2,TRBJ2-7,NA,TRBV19,CASSIEAGAAGENEQYF,TGTGCCAGTAGTATAGAGGCCGGGGCGGCGGGAGAAAACGAGCAGTACTTC
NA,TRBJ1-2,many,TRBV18,CASSPMVGSWSNYGYTF,TGTGCCAGCTCACCAATGGTGGGCTCTTGGTCTAACTATGGCTACACCTTC
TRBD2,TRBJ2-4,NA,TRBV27,CASSLSPSRLAPAKNIQYF,TGTGCCAGCAGTTTATCGCCCTCCCGACTAGCCCCAGCCAAAAACATTCAGTACTTC
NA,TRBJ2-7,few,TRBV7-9,CASSLRGLESEQYF,TGTGCCAGCAGCTTACGCGGGTTGGAATCCGAGCAGTACTTC